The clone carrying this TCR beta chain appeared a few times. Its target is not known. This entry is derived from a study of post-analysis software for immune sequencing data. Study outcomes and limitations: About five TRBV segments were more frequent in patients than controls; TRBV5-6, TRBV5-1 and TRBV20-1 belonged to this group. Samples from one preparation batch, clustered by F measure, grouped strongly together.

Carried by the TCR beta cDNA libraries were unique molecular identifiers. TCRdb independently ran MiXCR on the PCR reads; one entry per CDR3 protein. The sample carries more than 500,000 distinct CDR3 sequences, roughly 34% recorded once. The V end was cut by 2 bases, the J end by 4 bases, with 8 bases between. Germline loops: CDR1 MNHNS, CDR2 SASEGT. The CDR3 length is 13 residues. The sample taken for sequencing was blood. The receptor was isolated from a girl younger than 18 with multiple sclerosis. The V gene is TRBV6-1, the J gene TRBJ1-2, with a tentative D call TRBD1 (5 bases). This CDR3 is CASSESGPYGYTF. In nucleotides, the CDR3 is TGTGCCAGCAGTGAATCAGGGCCCTATGGCTACACCTTC.